This T cell receptor (beta chain) originates from a study of blood T cell repertoires in COVID-19. The CDR3 is made up of 15 amino acids. Trimming cost V 2 bases and J 7 bases; bases outside gene matches: 8. CDR1 SGHRS and CDR2 YFSETQ come from the germline V gene. Assay: immunoSEQ multiplex PCR; the TCRdb copy retains only in-frame clones and omits some. The sample has a few hundred thousand clones, 85% seen once. V usage is TRBV5-1 and J usage is TRBJ2-1; 8 nucleotides agree with TRBD1. This receptor was taken from a man aged 50-60 years with active or convalescent COVID-19. Source material: peripheral blood. In DNA form, the CDR3 reads TGCGCCAGCAGCTTTGGACAGGGCGACGGGAATGAGCAGTTCTTC. Its translation: CASSFGQGDGNEQFF.